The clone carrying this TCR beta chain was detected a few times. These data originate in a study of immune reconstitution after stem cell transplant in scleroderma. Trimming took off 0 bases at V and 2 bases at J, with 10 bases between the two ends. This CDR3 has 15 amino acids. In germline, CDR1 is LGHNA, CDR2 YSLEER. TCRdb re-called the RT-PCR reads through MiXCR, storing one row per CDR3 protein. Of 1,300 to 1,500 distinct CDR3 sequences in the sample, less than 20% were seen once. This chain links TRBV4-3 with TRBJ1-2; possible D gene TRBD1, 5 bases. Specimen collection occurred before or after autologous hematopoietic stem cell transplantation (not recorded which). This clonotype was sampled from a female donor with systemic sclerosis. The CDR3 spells CASSQDRRGNYGYTF. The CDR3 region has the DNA TGCGCCAGCAGCCAAGATCGTCGGGGGAACTATGGCTACACCTTC.